This T cell receptor beta chain was identified during a study of shared clonotypes between healthy human individuals. Study as a whole: There were three CD4 naive, three CD4 memory, two CD8 naive and one CD8 memory plates per donor.

About 30,000 T cell genomes, or roughly 200 ng DNA, went into the sorted-subset replicate PCRs. Per the original data handling: In the immunoSEQ data, sequences were junction-only and lacked quality scores, so filtering differed. The table came from immunoSEQ multiplex PCR; TCRdb's copy has only in-frame clones and leaves some out. That table gives V, J and clone size, and the DNA gave D and trimming. The repertoire holds 300,000 to 400,000 clones, with less than 75% as singletons. Trimming cost V 4 bases and J 5 bases, with 19 bases left between them. CDR1 is SGHRS and CDR2 is YFSETQ in the germline V gene. CDR3 size: 16 residues.

The sequence came from a man aged 30 to 45 in good health. The specimen sequenced was memory CD4+ T cells sorted from blood. The subset was: CD45RA-negative fraction. The J gene is TRBJ2-1, the V gene TRBV5-1; D is undetermined. CDR3 sequence: CASSIGDTRGHNEQFF. CDR3 in DNA: TGCGCCAGCAGCATAGGTGACACCCGCGGCCACAATGAGCAGTTCTTC.